This is a list of T cell receptor beta chains from one sample in a study of cytomegalovirus exposure and HLA in healthy donors. Clones were sequenced by immunoSEQ multiplex PCR, and TCRdb holds only the in-frame ones, with some missing. The sample records about 210,000 clones, almost 80% being singletons. The sequencing input was PBMCs. These receptors were obtained from a male donor in good health and CMV-seronegative. Both conserved end residues are part of each CDR3. A D gene is named only where the DNA matches it firmly. The size field is filled for only some rows; it gives once, few, many or a size class.

v_call: TRBV6-6
j_call: TRBJ1-1
clone_size: -
d_call: TRBD1
cdr3_nt: TGTGCCAGCAGTTACCCCGGGACAGGGAACACTGAAGCTTTCTTT
cdr3_aa: CASSYPGTGNTEAFF

v_call: TRBV5-5
j_call: TRBJ1-1
clone_size: -
d_call: -
cdr3_nt: TGTGCCAGCAGCTTGGCCGGGTCGAACACTGAAGCTTTCTTT
cdr3_aa: CASSLAGSNTEAFF

v_call: TRBV5-6
j_call: TRBJ2-1
clone_size: -
d_call: -
cdr3_nt: TGTGCCAGCAGCTTCGACAGCTACAATGAGCAGTTCTTC
cdr3_aa: CASSFDSYNEQFF

v_call: TRBV28
j_call: TRBJ2-7
clone_size: -
d_call: -
cdr3_nt: TGTGCCAGCAGGGGCATTCAGGACTACGAGCAGTACTTC
cdr3_aa: CASRGIQDYEQYF

v_call: TRBV5-4
j_call: TRBJ2-3
clone_size: -
d_call: TRBD2
cdr3_nt: TGTGCCAGCAGCACTCCTAGCGGGGGGCCTCTCACAGATACGCAGTATTTT
cdr3_aa: CASSTPSGGPLTDTQYF

v_call: TRBV14
j_call: TRBJ1-5
clone_size: -
d_call: -
cdr3_nt: TGTGCCAGCAGCCTGAACAGGGCGAGCAATCAGCCCCAGCATTTT
cdr3_aa: CASSLNRASNQPQHF

v_call: TRBV5-1
j_call: TRBJ2-2
clone_size: -
d_call: TRBD1
cdr3_nt: TGCGCCAGCAGCGCACGACAGGGGGCAGGTACCGGGGAGCTGTTTTTT
cdr3_aa: CASSARQGAGTGELFF

v_call: TRBV27
j_call: TRBJ2-7
clone_size: -
d_call: -
cdr3_nt: TGTGCCAGCAGTTTTGGAGACCGCGAGCAGTACTTC
cdr3_aa: CASSFGDREQYF

v_call: TRBV2
j_call: TRBJ1-4
clone_size: -
d_call: -
cdr3_nt: TGTGCCAGCAGGAACCTAGGGCAGGGGAATGAAAAACTGTTTTTT
cdr3_aa: CASRNLGQGNEKLFF

v_call: TRBV4-1
j_call: TRBJ2-7
clone_size: -
d_call: -
cdr3_nt: TGCGCCAGCAGCCAAGTCAGGGTTAAGGACTACGAGCAGTACTTC
cdr3_aa: CASSQVRVKDYEQYF

v_call: TRBV6-6
j_call: TRBJ1-5
clone_size: -
d_call: -
cdr3_nt: TGTGCCAGCAGTTACGGGGAGGGAGAGCCCCAGCATTTT
cdr3_aa: CASSYGEGEPQHF

v_call: TRBV5-4
j_call: TRBJ2-7
clone_size: -
d_call: -
cdr3_nt: TGTGCCAGCAGCTTGGCCGAAGCCGAGCAGTACTTC
cdr3_aa: CASSLAEAEQYF

v_call: TRBV10-3
j_call: TRBJ1-5
clone_size: -
d_call: -
cdr3_nt: TGTGCCATCAGTGTAACAGACGGTAGCAATCAGCCCCAGCATTTT
cdr3_aa: CAISVTDGSNQPQHF

v_call: TRBV5-4
j_call: TRBJ2-7
clone_size: -
d_call: -
cdr3_nt: TGTGCCAGCAGCTTGTCTTTCGGCGAGCAGTACTTC
cdr3_aa: CASSLSFGEQYF

v_call: TRBV9
j_call: TRBJ1-1
clone_size: -
d_call: TRBD1
cdr3_nt: TGTGCCAGCAGTCAGGGGGCTCCTTTGAACACTGAAGCTTTCTTT
cdr3_aa: CASSQGAPLNTEAFF

v_call: TRBV27
j_call: TRBJ2-3
clone_size: -
d_call: -
cdr3_nt: TGTGCCAGCAGTTTAGCCGGGATCCGGGGCACAGATACGCAGTATTTT
cdr3_aa: CASSLAGIRGTDTQYF

v_call: TRBV7-9
j_call: TRBJ2-1
clone_size: -
d_call: -
cdr3_nt: TGTGCCAGCAGACTATGGGATGAGCAGTTCTTC
cdr3_aa: CASRLWDEQFF

v_call: TRBV28
j_call: TRBJ2-1
clone_size: -
d_call: TRBD1
cdr3_nt: TGTGCCATCACAGGGGGCGCGGGGGTTGACAATGAGCAGTTCTTC
cdr3_aa: CAITGGAGVDNEQFF

v_call: TRBV2
j_call: TRBJ2-7
clone_size: once
d_call: TRBD2
cdr3_nt: TGTGCCAGCAGTGACCTAGCGGGTCAGCAGTACTTC
cdr3_aa: CASSDLAGQQYF

v_call: TRBV14
j_call: TRBJ2-2
clone_size: few
d_call: -
cdr3_nt: TGTGCCAGCAGCCAAGAACGACTATTATCGAACACCGGGGAGCTGTTTTTT
cdr3_aa: CASSQERLLSNTGELFF

v_call: TRBV7-2
j_call: TRBJ2-2
clone_size: -
d_call: -
cdr3_nt: TGTGCCAGCACCCTCACCGGGGAGCTGTTTTTT
cdr3_aa: CASTLTGELFF

v_call: TRBV7-3
j_call: TRBJ2-3
clone_size: -
d_call: -
cdr3_nt: TGTGCCAGCAGCTTAGAAGGGGTCGGGCTAGATACGCAGTATTTT
cdr3_aa: CASSLEGVGLDTQYF

v_call: TRBV9
j_call: TRBJ2-3
clone_size: -
d_call: -
cdr3_nt: TGTGCCAGCAGTCAAAATACAGATACGCAGTATTTT
cdr3_aa: CASSQNTDTQYF

v_call: TRBV5-1
j_call: TRBJ2-6
clone_size: -
d_call: -
cdr3_nt: TGCGCCAGCAGCTTGGCCATAGCTGGGGCCAACGTCCTGACTTTC
cdr3_aa: CASSLAIAGANVLTF

v_call: TRBV6-5
j_call: TRBJ2-7
clone_size: -
d_call: TRBD1
cdr3_nt: TGTGCCAGCAGTTATCCGGACAGGTTCTACGAGCAGTACTTC
cdr3_aa: CASSYPDRFYEQYF

v_call: TRBV30
j_call: TRBJ1-1
clone_size: -
d_call: -
cdr3_nt: TGTGCCTGGAGTCGCACTGAAGCTTTCTTT
cdr3_aa: CAWSRTEAFF

v_call: TRBV7-9
j_call: TRBJ2-7
clone_size: -
d_call: -
cdr3_nt: TGTGCCAGCAGCTCCTTCGCAGGGGGGCCGGCTTCCTACGAGCAGTACTTC
cdr3_aa: CASSSFAGGPASYEQYF

v_call: TRBV7-7
j_call: TRBJ2-5
clone_size: -
d_call: TRBD2
cdr3_nt: TGTGCCAGCAGCTCAATGCGGGGGGTCGGTGAGACCCAGTACTTC
cdr3_aa: CASSSMRGVGETQYF

v_call: TRBV6-5
j_call: TRBJ2-7
clone_size: -
d_call: -
cdr3_nt: TGTGCCAGCAGTTATTCCGGACTCTCTCAAGAGCAGTACTTC
cdr3_aa: CASSYSGLSQEQYF

v_call: TRBV7-9
j_call: TRBJ2-3
clone_size: -
d_call: TRBD2
cdr3_nt: TGTGCCAGCAGCTTAGGCCTAGCGGGAGTTGCAGATACGCAGTATTTT
cdr3_aa: CASSLGLAGVADTQYF

v_call: TRBV9
j_call: TRBJ1-5
clone_size: -
d_call: -
cdr3_nt: TGTGCCAGCAGCGAGACAGGAGACCCCAATCAGCCCCAGCATTTT
cdr3_aa: CASSETGDPNQPQHF

v_call: TRBV6-6
j_call: TRBJ2-7
clone_size: -
d_call: -
cdr3_nt: TGTGCCAGCAGTGCCACGGACAGTCAACTTCCCTACGAGCAGTACTTC
cdr3_aa: CASSATDSQLPYEQYF

v_call: TRBV27
j_call: TRBJ1-6
clone_size: -
d_call: -
cdr3_nt: TGTGCCAGCAGTATCGTTAATTCACCCCTCCACTTT
cdr3_aa: CASSIVNSPLHF

v_call: TRBV6-5
j_call: TRBJ1-5
clone_size: -
d_call: -
cdr3_nt: TGTGCCAGCAGTGCCCGGGACACCAATCAGCCTCAGCATTTT
cdr3_aa: CASSARDTNQPQHF

v_call: TRBV9
j_call: TRBJ2-1
clone_size: -
d_call: TRBD1
cdr3_nt: TGTGCCAGCAGCTCCCGCCGACAGGGCTATTACAATGAGCAGTTCTTC
cdr3_aa: CASSSRRQGYYNEQFF

v_call: TRBV5-4
j_call: TRBJ2-7
clone_size: -
d_call: TRBD1
cdr3_nt: TGTGCCAGCAGCAAAGGACAGGGAGACGAGCAGTACTTC
cdr3_aa: CASSKGQGDEQYF

v_call: TRBV6-5
j_call: TRBJ2-7
clone_size: -
d_call: -
cdr3_nt: TGTGCCAGCAGTGATCAGGGTTGGGGCGAGCAGTACTTC
cdr3_aa: CASSDQGWGEQYF

v_call: TRBV6-5
j_call: TRBJ1-1
clone_size: -
d_call: TRBD1
cdr3_nt: TGTGCCAGCTTACCAGACAGGCCCAGGGGGACTGAAGCTTTCTTT
cdr3_aa: CASLPDRPRGTEAFF

v_call: TRBV7-9
j_call: TRBJ2-2
clone_size: -
d_call: -
cdr3_nt: TGTGCCAGCAGCCCCGGCGGGGATCCCGGGGAGCTGTTTTTT
cdr3_aa: CASSPGGDPGELFF

v_call: TRBV7-6
j_call: TRBJ1-1
clone_size: once
d_call: -
cdr3_nt: TGTGCCAGCAGCCATCTCACAGGGTTGAACACTGAAGCTTTCTTT
cdr3_aa: CASSHLTGLNTEAFF

v_call: TRBV30
j_call: TRBJ1-4
clone_size: -
d_call: -
cdr3_nt: TGTGCCTGGACTAGGAGTTCGGCGTCAAATGAAAAACTGTTTTTT
cdr3_aa: CAWTRSSASNEKLFF

v_call: TRBV18
j_call: TRBJ2-5
clone_size: -
d_call: -
cdr3_nt: TGTGCCAGCTCACATGTGCAGACAAACCAAGAGACCCAGTACTTC
cdr3_aa: CASSHVQTNQETQYF

v_call: TRBV5-1
j_call: TRBJ1-2
clone_size: once
d_call: TRBD1
cdr3_nt: TGCGCCAGCAGCGGAATTGAACAGGGGTCAGGCTACACCTTC
cdr3_aa: CASSGIEQGSGYTF

v_call: TRBV18
j_call: TRBJ2-5
clone_size: -
d_call: -
cdr3_nt: TGTGCCAGCTCACCAAAAACTACCAGCGAGACCCAGTACTTC
cdr3_aa: CASSPKTTSETQYF

v_call: TRBV5-1
j_call: TRBJ1-4
clone_size: -
d_call: -
cdr3_nt: TGCGCCAGCAGCTCCCAGGGTCTGTTTAGTAATGAAAAACTGTTTTTT
cdr3_aa: CASSSQGLFSNEKLFF

v_call: TRBV29-1
j_call: TRBJ2-1
clone_size: once
d_call: -
cdr3_nt: TGCAGCGCCCCACTAGTGGATGAGCAGTTCTTC
cdr3_aa: CSAPLVDEQFF

v_call: TRBV29-1
j_call: TRBJ1-3
clone_size: -
d_call: -
cdr3_nt: TGCAGCGGGCCGGAGCGCTCTGGAAACACCATATATTTT
cdr3_aa: CSGPERSGNTIYF

v_call: TRBV15
j_call: TRBJ2-5
clone_size: -
d_call: -
cdr3_nt: TGTGCCACCAGCAGAGGAACCGGGACCCAGTACTTC
cdr3_aa: CATSRGTGTQYF

v_call: TRBV13
j_call: TRBJ1-1
clone_size: -
d_call: -
cdr3_nt: TGTGCCAGCAGCTTAGTGGGGGGAGTAAGGAACACTGAAGCTTTCTTT
cdr3_aa: CASSLVGGVRNTEAFF

v_call: TRBV11-2
j_call: TRBJ1-4
clone_size: few
d_call: -
cdr3_nt: TGTGCCAGCAGCTTAGAGGGCAGGGCAGAAAAACTGTTTTTT
cdr3_aa: CASSLEGRAEKLFF

v_call: TRBV2
j_call: TRBJ1-2
clone_size: -
d_call: -
cdr3_nt: TGTGCCAGCAGTGAACAGGGAACCTCCTATGGCTACACCTTC
cdr3_aa: CASSEQGTSYGYTF

v_call: TRBV7-8
j_call: TRBJ1-5
clone_size: once
d_call: -
cdr3_nt: TGTGCCAGCAGCGGACGACCTTTGGGGGCGGATCAGCCCCAGCATTTT
cdr3_aa: CASSGRPLGADQPQHF

v_call: TRBV6-4
j_call: TRBJ1-2
clone_size: -
d_call: -
cdr3_nt: TGTGCCAGCAGTGACGGGGGGGCCCGAGGCTACACCTTC
cdr3_aa: CASSDGGARGYTF

v_call: TRBV7-8
j_call: TRBJ1-2
clone_size: -
d_call: TRBD1
cdr3_nt: TGTGCCAGCAGCTTAGGACAGGGGAATGGCTACACCTTC
cdr3_aa: CASSLGQGNGYTF

v_call: TRBV7-9
j_call: TRBJ2-4
clone_size: -
d_call: -
cdr3_nt: TGTGCCAGCAGCTTAGAAGGTAGCGGCCTAGCCAAAAACATTCAGTACTTC
cdr3_aa: CASSLEGSGLAKNIQYF

v_call: TRBV5-1
j_call: TRBJ1-1
clone_size: -
d_call: -
cdr3_nt: TGCGCCAGCAGCTTGGCGGGGAGCACTGAAGCTTTCTTT
cdr3_aa: CASSLAGSTEAFF